This T cell receptor (beta chain) was identified during a study of beta chain features in type 1 diabetes. Study details: In age, gender and cell yields, patients were similar to healthy donors. Summed over all samples, the examined sorted cells came to roughly 110 million.

The table lists this clone with a few counts. The antigen remains unidentified. This sample also contains other DNA sequences that code for the same CDR3. Findings and limits, study-wide: The analysis here could not establish whether HLA type shapes TCRB rearrangement. Across all four CD4+ subsets, people with type 1 diabetes showed modestly shorter TCRB CDR3s.

The germline V gene has CDR1 GTSNPN and CDR2 SVGIG (reference sequence). CDR3 size: 11 residues. The V and J ends lost 1 base and 8 bases respectively, with 8 bases between them. The authors reverse transcribed all of the isolated RNA, so sequencing captured expressed TCRB transcripts. Naive, central memory and regulatory T cell samples came to a mean of roughly 4 million reads. Using immunoSEQ multiplex PCR, the repertoire was profiled, and TCRdb retains in-frame clones only, with some absent. The table shows hundreds of thousands of clones, with roughly 12% occurring only once. The source is a man between 18 and 29 years old with type 1 diabetes. Sample: naive CD4+ T cells from blood. The chain is built from TRBV30 and TRBJ1-2; D is uncertain. The CDR3 DNA follows: TGTGCCTGGAGTGGGGGAACGGGCTACACCTTC. Translated: CAWSGGTGYTF.